The sequence of this TCR beta chain was determined in a study of response to subunit inactivated influenza vaccine. Study-wide results and limits: Authors suggested few new T cells are recruited by each seasonal influenza vaccination.

Per germline, CDR1 DFQATT and CDR2 SNEGSKA (reference sequence). V dropped 5 bases and J dropped 2 bases, with 19 bases sitting between them. This CDR3 has 15 residues. This clonotype was counted only a few times. Its antigen is unidentified. TCRdb called the RT-PCR reads again in MiXCR, with one record for every CDR3 protein. The sample lists around 570,000 distinct CDR3 sequences, around 8% occurring once. Sequencing was performed on PBMCs from blood, taken roughly 24 months after vaccination. The clonotype was recovered from a man between 50 and 75 years old who received an inactivated influenza vaccine. The V gene is TRBV20-1, the J gene TRBJ2-7; TRBD2 might be the D (5 bases). In nucleotides, the CDR3 is TGCAGTGCTGGCTTTTGGGGAGCGGCCGCCTACGAGCAGTACTTC. It translates to CSAGFWGAAAYEQYF.